This TCR beta chain was observed in a study of shared clonotypes between healthy human individuals (dated by TCRdb to 2020 to 2021). For the wider study: A few men and a couple of women, aged 18 to 49 years, made up the cohort. For each donor, CD4 naive and CD4 memory were each run on three plates, CD8 naive on two plates, and CD8 memory on one plate. To estimate repertoire size and how much clonotype sharing occurs between individuals, the study deeply sequenced the blood TCR repertoires of several healthy adults. To increase sequencing depth and limit assay-specific biases, different laboratories used diverse techniques to prepare libraries and sequence TCR repertoires. Each donor's leukapheresis produced roughly between roughly 0.85 and 9.5 billion PBMCs.

About this clone: Its antigen remains unidentified. No much larger clone exists at a distance of one base, and base qualities are not known.

The donors were healthy, HIV-negative adults with no recently reported acute infections or vaccinations. Every donor was a Caucasian adult residing in Nashville, Tennessee, USA. CD4+ T cells were enriched by magnetic negative selection; naive cells were then positively selected on CD45RA, and the negative fraction formed the memory subset. After blood collection by leukapheresis, PBMCs were isolated using Ficoll-Histopaque density gradient centrifugation and then cryopreserved in the vapor phase of liquid nitrogen. Analytical flow cytometry was used to check the purity and quantity of every magnetically sorted T cell population. Genomic DNA was isolated from every sorted fraction and measured by UV absorbance on a Nanodrop 2000c. Results and caveats for the whole study, not just this receptor: The genetic and exposure-history diversity represented was limited by the small number of donors. Sampling was limited to blood, and TCR repertoires in tissue likely differ from TCR repertoires in blood. Higher generation probabilities were observed for clonotypes shared by all four sorted-subset donors than for non-shared clonotypes. Incomplete sequencing was indicated by rarefaction of sorted-subset datasets, despite the large sequencing depth. Sharing across a handful of donors was observed for roughly 5% of naive CD4, under 4% of naive CD8, 2% to 2.5% of memory CD4, and around 0.44% of memory CD8 clonotypes. Naive subsets generally had larger estimated clonotype richness than memory subsets. Pairwise subsampling led to the expectation that sequencing depth would affect the degree of clonotype sharing among donors.

Using the deep immunoSEQ assay, multiplex PCR amplified TCR CDR3 regions from genomic DNA. Extracted genomic DNA from each cell subset was spread evenly across all wells of several immunoSEQ 96-well plates, with each plate serving as a replicate. For sorted subsets, about 200 ng genomic DNA, equal to 30,000 or so T cell genomes, was loaded into each replicate PCR. Purified libraries were quantified with a Qubit 3.0 fluorometer, sized on a Bioanalyzer 2100, and re-quantified with the KAPA Library Quantification kit. Every immunoSEQ 96-well plate was sequenced on a dedicated single-read 150-cycle Illumina NextSeq 550 flow cell. The paper's data handling went like this. The immunoSEQ output contained only junctional sequences without quality scores, so filtering could not match that applied to full-length reads. To assign V/J genes and CDR3, sequences were annotated using PyIR, a Python wrapper for IgBLAST v1.9, with IMGT germline references. Reads with weak V/J assignments (E-value above 1e-6), missing CDR3, stop codons, out-of-frame junctions, or ambiguous translated residues were removed. V3J clonotypes were defined by identical inferred V gene, J gene, and CDR3 amino acid sequence. Percentage overlap between repertoires was computed as shared unique clonotypes divided by the size of the smaller repertoire. Richness of each repertoire was evaluated using RTK rarefaction, the Chao1 estimator, and Recon v2.1 estimates of unobserved clonotypes. OLGA was used to compute generation probabilities for all TCRbeta clonotypes that the gDNA method yielded from several donors. Entries here come from immuneACCESS through TCRdb and include only in-frame sequences with V and J called. Some clones fail to appear in such tables; in the studies checked, an unresolved V gene covers under half of the shortfall, and the cause of the remainder is unknown. V, J and clone size were drawn from that table, and D and trimming were deduced from the DNA. The sample table lists about 2.4 million clones, 80% to 95% of them with a count of one. The ten largest clones add up to approximately 0.37% of the sample.

The CDR3 starts with the cysteine, ends with the phenylalanine, and has 15 residues. The read is trimmed to its CDR3 DNA, 45 bases read in frame from base 1. CDR1 and CDR2 (LNHDA, SQIVND) derive from the germline V gene (reference sequence). Trimming costs V 3 bases and J 7 bases, and their ends lie 17 bases apart. Rearrangement joined TRBV19 to TRBJ2-3, with no D gene named confidently. Sequencing was done on a sample of naive CD4+ T cells from PBMCs. The label giving this sample's cell subset or site can be read as: CD45RA+ positively selected. This TCR came from a man aged 18 to 29 in good health. Some clones in this sample may be carry-over from other donors' samples. The nucleotides read TGTGCCAGTAGTATGGGTGGGCAAAATGGGAATACGCAGTATTTT. The encoded protein is CASSMGGQNGNTQYF. Reference TRBV19 and TRBJ2-3 genes cover what lies past the CDR3, so the full variable domain is DGGITQSPKYLFRKEGQNVTLSCEQNLNHDAMYWYRQDPGQGLRLIYYSQIVNDFQKGDIAEGYSVSREKKESFPLTVTSAQKNPTAFYLCASSMGGQNGNTQYFGPGTRLTVL.